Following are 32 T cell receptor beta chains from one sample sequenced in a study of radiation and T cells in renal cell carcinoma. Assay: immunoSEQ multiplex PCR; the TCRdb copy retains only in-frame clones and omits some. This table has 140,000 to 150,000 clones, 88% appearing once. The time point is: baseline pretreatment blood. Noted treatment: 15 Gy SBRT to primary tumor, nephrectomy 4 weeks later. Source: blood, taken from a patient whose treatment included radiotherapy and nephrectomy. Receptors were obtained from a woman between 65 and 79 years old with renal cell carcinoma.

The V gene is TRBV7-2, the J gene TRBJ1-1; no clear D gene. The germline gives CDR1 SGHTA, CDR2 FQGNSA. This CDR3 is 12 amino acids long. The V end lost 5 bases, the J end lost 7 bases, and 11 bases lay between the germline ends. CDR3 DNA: TGTGCCAGCAGCCACGGGGAGTATGAAGCTTTCTTT. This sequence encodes CASSHGEYEAFF.

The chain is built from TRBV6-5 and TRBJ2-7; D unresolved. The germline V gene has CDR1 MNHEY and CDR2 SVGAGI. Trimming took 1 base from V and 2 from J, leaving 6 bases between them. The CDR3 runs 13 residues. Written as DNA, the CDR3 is TGTGCCAGCAGTTACTTGGGTGCCTACGAGCAGTACTTC. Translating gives CASSYLGAYEQYF.

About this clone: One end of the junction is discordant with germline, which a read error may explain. The CDR3 spells CASSFVGYTF. CDR3 nucleotide sequence: TGTGCTAGCAGCTTCGTTGGCTACACCTTC. The chain has TRBV7-7 and TRBJ1-2; no clear D. CDR1 and CDR2 (germline): SSHAT, FNYEAQ (reference sequence). CDR3 length: 10 amino acids.

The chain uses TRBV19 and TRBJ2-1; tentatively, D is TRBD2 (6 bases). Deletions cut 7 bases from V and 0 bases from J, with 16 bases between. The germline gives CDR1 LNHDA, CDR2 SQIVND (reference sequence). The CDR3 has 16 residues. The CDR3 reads CASTPGSGSSYNEQFF. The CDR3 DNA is TGTGCCAGTACTCCCGGTAGCGGTAGCTCCTACAATGAGCAGTTCTTC.

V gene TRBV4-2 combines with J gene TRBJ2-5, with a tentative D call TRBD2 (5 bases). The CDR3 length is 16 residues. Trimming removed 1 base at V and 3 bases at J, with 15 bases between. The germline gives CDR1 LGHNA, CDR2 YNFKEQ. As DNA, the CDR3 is TGTGCCAGCAGCCAAGGAGCGGCTCTTTTCGAAGAGACCCAGTACTTC. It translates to CASSQGAALFEETQYF.

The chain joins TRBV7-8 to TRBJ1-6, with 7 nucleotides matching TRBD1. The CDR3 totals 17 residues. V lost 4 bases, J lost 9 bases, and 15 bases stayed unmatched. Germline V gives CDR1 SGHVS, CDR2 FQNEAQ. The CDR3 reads CASSSHDQGGSSSPLHF. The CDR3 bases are TGTGCCAGCAGCTCCCACGATCAGGGGGGCTCTAGTTCACCCCTCCACTTT.

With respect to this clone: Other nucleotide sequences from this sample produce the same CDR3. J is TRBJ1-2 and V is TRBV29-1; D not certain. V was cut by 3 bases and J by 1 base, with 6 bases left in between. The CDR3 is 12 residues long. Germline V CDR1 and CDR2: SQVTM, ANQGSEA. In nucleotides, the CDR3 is TGCAGCGTTGAGCGGGGTAACTATGGCTACACCTTC. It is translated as CSVERGNYGYTF.

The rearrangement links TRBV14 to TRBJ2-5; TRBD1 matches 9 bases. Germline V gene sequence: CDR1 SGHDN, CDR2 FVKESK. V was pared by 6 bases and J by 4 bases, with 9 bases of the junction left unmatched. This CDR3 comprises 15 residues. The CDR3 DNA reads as TGTGCCAGCAGTCACACAGGACAGGGGTTAGAGACCCAGTACTTC. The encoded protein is CASSHTGQGLETQYF.

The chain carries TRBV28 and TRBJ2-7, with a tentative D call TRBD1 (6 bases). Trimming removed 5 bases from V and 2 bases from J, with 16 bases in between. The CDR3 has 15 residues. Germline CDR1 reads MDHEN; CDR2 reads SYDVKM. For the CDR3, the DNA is TGTGCCAGCAGTCCATCCCTAGACAGGACCTACGAGCAGTACTTC. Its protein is CASSPSLDRTYEQYF.

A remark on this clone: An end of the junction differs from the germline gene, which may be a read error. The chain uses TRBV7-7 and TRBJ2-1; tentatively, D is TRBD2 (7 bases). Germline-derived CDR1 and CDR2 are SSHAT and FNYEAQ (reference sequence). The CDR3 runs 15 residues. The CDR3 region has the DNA TGTGCTAGCAGCTTAGAGGGGGGGGTGTACAATGAGCAGTTCTTC. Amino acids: CASSLEGGVYNEQFF.

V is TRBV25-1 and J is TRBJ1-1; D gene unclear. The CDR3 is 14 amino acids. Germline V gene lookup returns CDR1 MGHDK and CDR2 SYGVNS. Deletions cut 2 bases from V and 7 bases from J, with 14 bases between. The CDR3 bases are TGTGCCAGCAGTGAAAGGGTTTTCCTCGGTGAAGCTTTCTTT. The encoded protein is CASSERVFLGEAFF.

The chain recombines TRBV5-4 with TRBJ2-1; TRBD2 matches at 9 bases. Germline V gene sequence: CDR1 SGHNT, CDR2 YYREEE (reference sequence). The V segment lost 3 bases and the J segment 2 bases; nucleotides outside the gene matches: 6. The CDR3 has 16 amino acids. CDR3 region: CASSSGLAGPYNEQFF. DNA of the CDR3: TGTGCCAGCAGCTCCGGGCTAGCGGGGCCCTACAATGAGCAGTTCTTC.

The CDR3 sequence is CASSGRRVGAYGYTF. In nucleotides, the CDR3 is TGTGCCAGCAGTGGCCGCCGAGTGGGAGCCTATGGCTACACCTTC. The V call is TRBV6-5, the J call TRBJ1-2; no firm D call. The CDR3 consists of 15 residues. With 5 bases removed from V and 4 bases from J, the gap between germline ends came to 17 bases. The germline CDR1 and CDR2 sequences are MNHEY and SVGAGI.

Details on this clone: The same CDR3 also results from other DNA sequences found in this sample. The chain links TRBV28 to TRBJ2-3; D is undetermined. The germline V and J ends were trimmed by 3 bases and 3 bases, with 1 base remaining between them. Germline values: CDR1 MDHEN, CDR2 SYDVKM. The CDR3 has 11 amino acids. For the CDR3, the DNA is TGTGCCAGCAGTTTGACAGATACGCAGTATTTT. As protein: CASSLTDTQYF.

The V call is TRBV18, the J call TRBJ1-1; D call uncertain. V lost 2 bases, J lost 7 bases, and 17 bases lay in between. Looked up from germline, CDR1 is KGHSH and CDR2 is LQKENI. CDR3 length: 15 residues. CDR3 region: CASSPVKGSALEAFF. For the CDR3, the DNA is TGTGCCAGCTCACCAGTAAAGGGCAGCGCCCTTGAAGCTTTCTTT. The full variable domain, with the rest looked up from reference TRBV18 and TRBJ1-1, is NAGVMQNPRHLVRRRGQEARLRCSPMKGHSHVYWYRQLPEEGLKFMVYLQKENIIDESGMPKERFSAEFPKEGPSILRIQQVVRGDSAAYFCASSPVKGSALEAFFGQGTRLTVV.

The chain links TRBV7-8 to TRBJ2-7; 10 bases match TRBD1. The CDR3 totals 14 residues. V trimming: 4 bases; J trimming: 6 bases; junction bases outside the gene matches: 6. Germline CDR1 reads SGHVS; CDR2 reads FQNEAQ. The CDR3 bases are TGTGCCAGCAGCTGGCGGGACAGGGGTGGCGAGCAGTACTTC. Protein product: CASSWRDRGGEQYF.

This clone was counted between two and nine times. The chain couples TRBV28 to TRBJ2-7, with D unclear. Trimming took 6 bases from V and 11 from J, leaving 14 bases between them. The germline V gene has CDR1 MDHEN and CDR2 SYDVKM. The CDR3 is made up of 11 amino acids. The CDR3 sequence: CASRMELLEYF. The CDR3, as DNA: TGTGCCAGCAGGATGGAACTCCTGGAGTACTTC.

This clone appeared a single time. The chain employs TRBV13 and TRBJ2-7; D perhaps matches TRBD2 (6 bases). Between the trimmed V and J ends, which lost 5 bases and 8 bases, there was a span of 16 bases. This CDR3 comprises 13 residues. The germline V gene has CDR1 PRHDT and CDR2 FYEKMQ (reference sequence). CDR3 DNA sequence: TGTGCCAGCAGCCCGGGACTCTTGGAGAAGCAGTACTTC. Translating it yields CASSPGLLEKQYF.

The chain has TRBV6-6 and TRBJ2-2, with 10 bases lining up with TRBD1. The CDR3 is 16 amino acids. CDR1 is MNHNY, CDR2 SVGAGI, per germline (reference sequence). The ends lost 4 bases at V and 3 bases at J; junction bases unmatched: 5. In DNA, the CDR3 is TGTGCCAGCAGTTCGCAGGACAGGGGGGACACCGGGGAGCTGTTTTTT. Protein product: CASSSQDRGDTGELFF.

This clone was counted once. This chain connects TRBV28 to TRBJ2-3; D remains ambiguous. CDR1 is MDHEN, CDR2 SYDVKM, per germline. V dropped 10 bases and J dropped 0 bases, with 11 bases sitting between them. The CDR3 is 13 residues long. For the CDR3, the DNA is TGTGCCACCACAGTCTCTAGCACAGATACGCAGTATTTT. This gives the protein CATTVSSTDTQYF.

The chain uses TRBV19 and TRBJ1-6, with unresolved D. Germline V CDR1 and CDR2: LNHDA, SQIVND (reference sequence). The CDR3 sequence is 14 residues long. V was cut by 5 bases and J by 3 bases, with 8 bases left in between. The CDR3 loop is CASSDRGYNSPLHF. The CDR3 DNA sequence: TGTGCCAGTAGTGACCGGGGCTATAATTCACCCCTCCACTTT.

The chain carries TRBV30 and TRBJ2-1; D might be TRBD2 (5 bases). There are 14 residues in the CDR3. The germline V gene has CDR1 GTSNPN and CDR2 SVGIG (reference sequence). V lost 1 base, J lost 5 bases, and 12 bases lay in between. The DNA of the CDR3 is TGTGCCTGGAGTGGGGGAGTAGCAGACAATGAGCAGTTCTTC. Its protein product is CAWSGGVADNEQFF.

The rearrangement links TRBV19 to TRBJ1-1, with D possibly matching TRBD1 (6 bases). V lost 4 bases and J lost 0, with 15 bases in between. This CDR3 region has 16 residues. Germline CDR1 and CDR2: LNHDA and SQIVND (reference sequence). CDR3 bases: TGTGCCAGTAGTACCCCTTCGACAGGCTTGAACACTGAAGCTTTCTTT. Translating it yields CASSTPSTGLNTEAFF.

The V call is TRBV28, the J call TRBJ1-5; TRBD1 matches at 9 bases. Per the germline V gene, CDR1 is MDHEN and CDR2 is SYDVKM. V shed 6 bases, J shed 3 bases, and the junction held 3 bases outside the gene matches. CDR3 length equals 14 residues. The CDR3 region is CASRTQGANQPQHF. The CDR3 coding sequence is TGTGCCAGCAGGACACAGGGGGCCAATCAGCCCCAGCATTTT.

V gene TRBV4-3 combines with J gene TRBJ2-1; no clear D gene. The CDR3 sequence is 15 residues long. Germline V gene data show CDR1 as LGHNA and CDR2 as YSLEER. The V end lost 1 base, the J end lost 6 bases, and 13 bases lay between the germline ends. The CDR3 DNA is TGCGCCAGCAGCCAAGCGGCAGCACTGGCCAATGAGCAGTTCTTC. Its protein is CASSQAAALANEQFF.

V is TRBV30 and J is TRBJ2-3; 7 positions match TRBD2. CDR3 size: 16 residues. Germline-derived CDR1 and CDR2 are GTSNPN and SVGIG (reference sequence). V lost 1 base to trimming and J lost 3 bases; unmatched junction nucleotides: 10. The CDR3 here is CAWSAGRREGTDTQYF. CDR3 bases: TGTGCCTGGAGTGCTGGTCGCAGGGAGGGAACAGATACGCAGTATTTT.

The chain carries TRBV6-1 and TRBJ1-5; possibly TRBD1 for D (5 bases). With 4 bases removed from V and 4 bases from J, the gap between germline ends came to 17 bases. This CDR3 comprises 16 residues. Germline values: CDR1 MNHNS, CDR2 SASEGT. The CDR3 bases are TGTGCCAGCAGTGTAGTGTCGGGACGGATTAATCAGCCCCAGCATTTT. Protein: CASSVVSGRINQPQHF.

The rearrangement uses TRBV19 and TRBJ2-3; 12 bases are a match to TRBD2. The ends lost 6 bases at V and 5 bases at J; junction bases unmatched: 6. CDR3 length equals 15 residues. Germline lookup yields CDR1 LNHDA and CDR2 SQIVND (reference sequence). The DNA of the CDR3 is TGTGCCAGTAGGGCGACTAGCGGGGGAGGAGATACGCAGTATTTT. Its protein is CASRATSGGGDTQYF.

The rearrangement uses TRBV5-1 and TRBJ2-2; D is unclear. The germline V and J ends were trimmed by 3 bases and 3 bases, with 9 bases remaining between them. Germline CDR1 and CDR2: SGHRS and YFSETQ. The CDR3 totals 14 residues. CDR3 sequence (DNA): TGCGCCAGCAGCTACCCCCAGGACACCGGGGAGCTGTTTTTT. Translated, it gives CASSYPQDTGELFF.

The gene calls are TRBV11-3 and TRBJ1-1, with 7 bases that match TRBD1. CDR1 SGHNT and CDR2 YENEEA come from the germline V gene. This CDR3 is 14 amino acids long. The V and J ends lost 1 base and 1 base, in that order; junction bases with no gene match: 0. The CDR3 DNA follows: TGTGCCAGCAGCTTAGGACAGGGGAACACTGAAGCTTTCTTT. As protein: CASSLGQGNTEAFF.

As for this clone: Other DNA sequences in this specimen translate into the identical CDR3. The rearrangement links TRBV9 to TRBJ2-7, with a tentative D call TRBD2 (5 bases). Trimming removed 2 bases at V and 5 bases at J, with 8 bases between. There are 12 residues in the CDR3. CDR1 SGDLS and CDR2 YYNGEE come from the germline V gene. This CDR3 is CASSVAGDEQYF. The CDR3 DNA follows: TGTGCCAGCAGCGTGGCGGGCGACGAGCAGTACTTC. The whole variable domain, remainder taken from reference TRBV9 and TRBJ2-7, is DSGVTQTPKHLITATGQRVTLRCSPRSGDLSVYWYQQSLDQGLQFLIQYYNGEERAKGNILERFSAQQFPDLHSELNLSSLELGDSALYFCASSVAGDEQYFGPGTRLTVT.

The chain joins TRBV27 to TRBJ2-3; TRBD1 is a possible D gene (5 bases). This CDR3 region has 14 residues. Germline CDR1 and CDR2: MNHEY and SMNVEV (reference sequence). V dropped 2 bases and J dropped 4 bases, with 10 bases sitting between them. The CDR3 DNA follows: TGTGCCAGCAGTTTAAAGGACAAGGCAGATACGCAGTATTTT. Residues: CASSLKDKADTQYF.